This T cell receptor (beta chain) was observed in a study of Ad26.COV2.S vaccination and SARS-CoV-2 variants. As for this clone: Its specificity is unknown.

Trimming took off 2 bases at V and 2 bases at J, with 3 bases between the two ends. The germline gives CDR1 MGHDK, CDR2 SYGVNS. The CDR3 consists of 12 residues. Produced via immunoSEQ multiplex PCR; TCRdb's table is partial and in-frame only. The table lists about 350,000 clones, under 95% of them singletons, with under 5% in the top ten. Study-level points and caveats: Measurement of non-spike TCR breadth gave similar results in vaccine and placebo recipients.

The input for sequencing was peripheral blood, taken after recovery from COVID-19. This TCR was sampled from a human donor who had recovered from COVID-19. This chain links TRBV25-1 with TRBJ1-2; D unresolved. CDR3 sequence reads: CASSEGNYGYTF. The CDR3 region has the DNA TGTGCCAGCAGTGAAGGGAACTATGGCTACACCTTC.